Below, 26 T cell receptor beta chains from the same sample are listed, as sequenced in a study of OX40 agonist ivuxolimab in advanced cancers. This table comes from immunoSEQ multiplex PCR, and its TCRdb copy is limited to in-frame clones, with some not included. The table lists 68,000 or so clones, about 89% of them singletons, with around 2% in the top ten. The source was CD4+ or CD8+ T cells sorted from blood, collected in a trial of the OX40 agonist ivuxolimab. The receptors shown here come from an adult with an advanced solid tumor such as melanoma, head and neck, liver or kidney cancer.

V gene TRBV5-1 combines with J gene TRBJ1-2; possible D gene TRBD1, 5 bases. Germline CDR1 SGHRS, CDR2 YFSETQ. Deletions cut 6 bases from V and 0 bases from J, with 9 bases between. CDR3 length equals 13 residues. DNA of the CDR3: TGCGCCAGCACCCCGACAGCTAACTATGGCTACACCTTC. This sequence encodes CASTPTANYGYTF.

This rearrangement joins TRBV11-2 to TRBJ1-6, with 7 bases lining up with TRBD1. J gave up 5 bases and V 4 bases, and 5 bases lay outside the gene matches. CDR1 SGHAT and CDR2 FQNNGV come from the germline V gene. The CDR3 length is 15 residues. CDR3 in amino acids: CASSYTGADNSPLHF. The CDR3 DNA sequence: TGTGCCAGCAGCTACACAGGGGCCGATAATTCACCCCTCCACTTT.

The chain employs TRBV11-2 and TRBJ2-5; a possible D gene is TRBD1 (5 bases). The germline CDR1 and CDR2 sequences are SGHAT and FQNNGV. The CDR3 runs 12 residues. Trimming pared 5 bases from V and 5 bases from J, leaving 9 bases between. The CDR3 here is CASSENRETQYF. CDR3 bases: TGTGCCAGCAGCGAAAACAGGGAGACCCAGTACTTC. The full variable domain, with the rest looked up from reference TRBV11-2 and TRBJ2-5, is EAGVAQSPRYKIIEKRQSVAFWCNPISGHATLYWYQQILGQGPKLLIQFQNNGVVDDSQLPKDRFSAERLKGVDSTLKIQPAKLEDSAVYLCASSENRETQYFGPGTRLLVL.

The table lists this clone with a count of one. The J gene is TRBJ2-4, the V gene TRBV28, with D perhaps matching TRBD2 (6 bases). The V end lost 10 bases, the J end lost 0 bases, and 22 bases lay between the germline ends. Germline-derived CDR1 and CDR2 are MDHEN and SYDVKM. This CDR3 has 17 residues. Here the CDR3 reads CATSPEGRLLAKNIQYF. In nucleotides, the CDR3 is TGTGCCACCTCCCCGGAGGGAAGGTTATTAGCCAAAAACATTCAGTACTTC.

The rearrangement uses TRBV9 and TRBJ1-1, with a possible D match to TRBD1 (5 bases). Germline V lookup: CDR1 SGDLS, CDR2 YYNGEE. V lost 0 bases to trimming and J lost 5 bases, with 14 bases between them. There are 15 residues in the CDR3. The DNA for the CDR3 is TGTGCCAGCAGCGTAGCTCCAGGGCCGGGAACTGAAGCTTTCTTT. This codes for CASSVAPGPGTEAFF.

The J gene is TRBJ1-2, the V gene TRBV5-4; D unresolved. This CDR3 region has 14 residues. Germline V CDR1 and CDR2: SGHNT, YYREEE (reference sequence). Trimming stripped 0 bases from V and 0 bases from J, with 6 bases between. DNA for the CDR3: TGTGCCAGCAGCTTGGACGGAGCTAACTATGGCTACACCTTC. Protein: CASSLDGANYGYTF.

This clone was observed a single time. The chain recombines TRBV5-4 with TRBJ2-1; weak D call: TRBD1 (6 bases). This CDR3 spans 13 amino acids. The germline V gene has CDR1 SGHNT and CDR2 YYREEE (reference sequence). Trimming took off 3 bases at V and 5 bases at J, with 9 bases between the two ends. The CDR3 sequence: CASSSGTNNEQFF. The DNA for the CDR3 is TGTGCCAGCAGCTCCGGGACAAACAATGAGCAGTTCTTC.

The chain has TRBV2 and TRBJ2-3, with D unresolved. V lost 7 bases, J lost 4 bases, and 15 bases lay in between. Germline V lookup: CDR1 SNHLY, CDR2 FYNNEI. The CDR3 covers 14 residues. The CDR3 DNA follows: TGTGCCAGCAAGGACGGCGCCTACTCAGATACGCAGTATTTT. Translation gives CASKDGAYSDTQYF.

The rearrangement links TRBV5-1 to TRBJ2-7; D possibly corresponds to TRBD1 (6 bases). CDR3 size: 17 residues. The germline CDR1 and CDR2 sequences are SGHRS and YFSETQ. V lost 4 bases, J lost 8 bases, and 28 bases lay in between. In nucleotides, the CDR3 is TGCGCCAGCAGCCTATGGGGGCCTGGTCCCCAGTCCCCTCAGCAGTACTTC. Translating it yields CASSLWGPGPQSPQQYF.

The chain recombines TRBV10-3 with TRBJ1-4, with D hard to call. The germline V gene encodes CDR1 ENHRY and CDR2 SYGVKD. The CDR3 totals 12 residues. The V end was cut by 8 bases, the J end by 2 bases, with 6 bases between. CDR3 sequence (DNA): TGTGCCATCGGGGAGACTAATGAAAAACTGTTTTTT. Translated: CAIGETNEKLFF.

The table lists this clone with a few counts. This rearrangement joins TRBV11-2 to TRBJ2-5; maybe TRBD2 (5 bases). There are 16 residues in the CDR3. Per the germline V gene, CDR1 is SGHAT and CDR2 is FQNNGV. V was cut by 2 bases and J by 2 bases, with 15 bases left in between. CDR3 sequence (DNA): TGTGCCAGCAGCTTACTTGTGGGAACGGGGCAAGAGACCCAGTACTTC. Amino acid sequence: CASSLLVGTGQETQYF. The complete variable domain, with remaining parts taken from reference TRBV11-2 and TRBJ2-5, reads EAGVAQSPRYKIIEKRQSVAFWCNPISGHATLYWYQQILGQGPKLLIQFQNNGVVDDSQLPKDRFSAERLKGVDSTLKIQPAKLEDSAVYLCASSLLVGTGQETQYFGPGTRLLVL.

Here the CDR3 DNA reads TGTGCCAGCAGCGTAGAAGCGATCCAATCACCATGGTCACCCCTCCACTTT. It is translated as CASSVEAIQSPWSPLHF. The V gene is TRBV9, the J gene TRBJ1-6; D is unresolved. Germline values: CDR1 SGDLS, CDR2 YYNGEE. Trimming pared 0 bases from V and 10 bases from J, leaving 20 bases between. The CDR3 runs to 17 residues.

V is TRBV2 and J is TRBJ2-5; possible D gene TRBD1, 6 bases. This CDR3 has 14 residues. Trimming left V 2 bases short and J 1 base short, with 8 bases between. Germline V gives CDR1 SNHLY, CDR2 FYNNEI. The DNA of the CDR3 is TGTGCCAGCAGTGAACGCAGGGGCCAAGAGACCCAGTACTTC. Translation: CASSERRGQETQYF.

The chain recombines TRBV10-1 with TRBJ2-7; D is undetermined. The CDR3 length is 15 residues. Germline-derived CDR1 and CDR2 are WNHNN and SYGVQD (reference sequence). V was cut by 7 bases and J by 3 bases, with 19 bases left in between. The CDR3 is CASILKKRGHYEQYF. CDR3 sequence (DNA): TGCGCCAGCATATTAAAGAAAAGAGGCCACTACGAGCAGTACTTC.

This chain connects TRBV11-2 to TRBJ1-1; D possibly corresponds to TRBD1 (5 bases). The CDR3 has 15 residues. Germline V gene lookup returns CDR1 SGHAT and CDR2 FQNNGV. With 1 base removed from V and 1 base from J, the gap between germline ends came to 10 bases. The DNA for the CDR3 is TGTGCCAGCAGCTTAGGGCAGGGAAAGAACACTGAAGCTTTCTTT. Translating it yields CASSLGQGKNTEAFF.

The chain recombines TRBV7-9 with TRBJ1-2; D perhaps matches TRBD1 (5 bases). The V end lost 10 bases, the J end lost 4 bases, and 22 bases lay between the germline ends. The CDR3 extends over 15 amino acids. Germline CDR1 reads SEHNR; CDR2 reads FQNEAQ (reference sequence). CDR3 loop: CAIPPSGSDSYGYTF. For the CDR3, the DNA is TGTGCCATTCCACCCTCAGGGAGCGATAGCTATGGCTACACCTTC.

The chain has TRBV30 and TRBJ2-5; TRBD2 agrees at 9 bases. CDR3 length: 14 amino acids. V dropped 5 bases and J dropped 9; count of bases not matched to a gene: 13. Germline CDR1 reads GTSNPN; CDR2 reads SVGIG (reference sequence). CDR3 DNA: TGTGCCTGGGCGGGCGGCGCGGGAGGGTGGTCCCAGTACTTC. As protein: CAWAGGAGGWSQYF. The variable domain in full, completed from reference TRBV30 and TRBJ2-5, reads SQTIHQWPATLVQPVGSPLSLECTVEGTSNPNLYWYRQAAGRGLQLLFYSVGIGQISSEVPQNLSASRPQDRQFILSSKKLLLSDSGFYLCAWAGGAGGWSQYFGPGTRLLVL.

The CDR3 nucleotides are TGCGCCAGCAGGCGTGGGCCAAGCACAGATACGCAGTATTTT. Protein: CASRRGPSTDTQYF. This chain uses TRBV5-1 with TRBJ2-3; D remains ambiguous. Germline V lookup: CDR1 SGHRS, CDR2 YFSETQ. The CDR3 spans 14 residues. V lost 5 bases, J lost 0 bases, and 10 bases lay in between. The complete variable domain, with remaining parts taken from reference TRBV5-1 and TRBJ2-3, reads KAGVTQTPRYLIKTRGQQVTLSCSPISGHRSVSWYQQTPGQGLQFLFEYFSETQRNKGNFPGRFSGRQFSNSRSEMNVSTLELGDSALYLCASRRGPSTDTQYFGPGTRLTVL.

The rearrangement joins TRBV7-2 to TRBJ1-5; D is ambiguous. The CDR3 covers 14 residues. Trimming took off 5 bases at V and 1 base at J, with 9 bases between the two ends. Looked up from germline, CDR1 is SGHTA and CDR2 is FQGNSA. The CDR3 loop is CASSPPGSNQPQHF. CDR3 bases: TGTGCCAGCAGCCCCCCCGGGAGCAATCAGCCCCAGCATTTT.

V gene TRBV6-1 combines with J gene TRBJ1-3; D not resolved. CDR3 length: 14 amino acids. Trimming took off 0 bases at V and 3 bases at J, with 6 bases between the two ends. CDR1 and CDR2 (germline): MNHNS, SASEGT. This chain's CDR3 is CASSEAGSGNTIYF. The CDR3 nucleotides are TGTGCCAGCAGTGAAGCTGGCAGTGGAAACACCATATATTTT.

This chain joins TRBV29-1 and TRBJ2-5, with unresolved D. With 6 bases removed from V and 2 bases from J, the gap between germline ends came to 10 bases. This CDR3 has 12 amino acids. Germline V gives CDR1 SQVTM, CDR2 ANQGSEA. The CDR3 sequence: CSVQRNQETQYF. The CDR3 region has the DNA TGCAGCGTCCAAAGGAATCAAGAGACCCAGTACTTC.

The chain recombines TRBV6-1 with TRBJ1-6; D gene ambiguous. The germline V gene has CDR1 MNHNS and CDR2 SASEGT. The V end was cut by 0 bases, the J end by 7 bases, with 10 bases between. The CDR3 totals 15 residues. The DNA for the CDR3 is TGTGCCAGCAGTGAAGCGCAGCTTTCGAATTCACCCCTCCACTTT. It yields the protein CASSEAQLSNSPLHF.

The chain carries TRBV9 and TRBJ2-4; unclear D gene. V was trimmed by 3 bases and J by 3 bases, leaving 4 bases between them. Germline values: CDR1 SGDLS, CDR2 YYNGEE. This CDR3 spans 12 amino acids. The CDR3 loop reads CASSANKNIQYF. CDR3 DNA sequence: TGTGCCAGCAGCGCCAACAAAAACATTCAGTACTTC.

CDR3 residues: CASSRQTGTNEKLFF. In DNA form, the CDR3 reads TGCGCCAGCAGCCGACAGACAGGAACTAATGAAAAACTGTTTTTT. This rearrangement joins TRBV4-3 to TRBJ1-4; weak D call: TRBD1 (6 bases). The CDR3 is 15 residues long. The V and J ends lost 4 bases and 1 base respectively, with 10 bases between them. The V gene's germline CDR1 is LGHNA and CDR2 YSLEER.

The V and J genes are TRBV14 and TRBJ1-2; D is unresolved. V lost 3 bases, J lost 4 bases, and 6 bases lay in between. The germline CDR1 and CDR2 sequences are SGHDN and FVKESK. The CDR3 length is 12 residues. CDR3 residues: CASSHSPYGYTF. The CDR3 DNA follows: TGTGCCAGCAGCCACAGCCCCTATGGCTACACCTTC.

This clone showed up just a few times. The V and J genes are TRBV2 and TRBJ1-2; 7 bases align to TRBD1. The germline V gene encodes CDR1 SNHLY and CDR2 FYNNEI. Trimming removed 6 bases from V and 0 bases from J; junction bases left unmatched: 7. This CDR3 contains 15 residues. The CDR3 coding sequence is TGTGCCAGCAGCTGGACAGGCGAAGCTAACTATGGCTACACCTTC. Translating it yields CASSWTGEANYGYTF.